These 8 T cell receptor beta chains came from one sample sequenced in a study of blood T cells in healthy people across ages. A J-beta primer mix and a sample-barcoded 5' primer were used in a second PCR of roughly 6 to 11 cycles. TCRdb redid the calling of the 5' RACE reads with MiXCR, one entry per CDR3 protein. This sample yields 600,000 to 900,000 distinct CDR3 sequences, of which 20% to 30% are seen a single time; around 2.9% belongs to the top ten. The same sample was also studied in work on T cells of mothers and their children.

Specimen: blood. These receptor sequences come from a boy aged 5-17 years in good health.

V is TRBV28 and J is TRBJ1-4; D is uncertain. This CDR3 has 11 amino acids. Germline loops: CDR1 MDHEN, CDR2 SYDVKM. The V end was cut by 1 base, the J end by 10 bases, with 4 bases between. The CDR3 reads CASSLLRKLFF. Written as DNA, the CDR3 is TGTGCCAGCAGTTTATTGAGAAAACTGTTTTTT.

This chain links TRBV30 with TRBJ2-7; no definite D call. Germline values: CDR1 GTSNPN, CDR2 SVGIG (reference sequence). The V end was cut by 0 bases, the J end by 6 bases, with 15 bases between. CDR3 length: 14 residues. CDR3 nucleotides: TGTGCCTGGAGTGTTATCGTGAAGCAGAGCGAGCAGTACTTC. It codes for CAWSVIVKQSEQYF.

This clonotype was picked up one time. This chain's CDR3 is CASSQDWGAANTGELFF. The DNA for the CDR3 is TGTGCCAGCAGCCAAGATTGGGGAGCCGCGAACACCGGGGAGCTGTTTTTT. The V call is TRBV3-1, the J call TRBJ2-2, with D maybe TRBD2 (5 bases). CDR1 and CDR2 (germline): LGHDT, YNNKEL (reference sequence). The CDR3 has 17 residues. Trimming cost V 0 bases and J 0 bases, with 11 bases left between them.

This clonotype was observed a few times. This CDR3 is CASSQGSSGGVGQFF. The CDR3 bases are TGTGCCAGCAGCCAAGGGTCCAGCGGGGGAGTTGGGCAGTTCTTC. The rearrangement uses TRBV14 and TRBJ2-1; 8 bases agree with TRBD2. Per the germline V gene, CDR1 is SGHDN and CDR2 is FVKESK. This CDR3 comprises 15 residues. V gave up 1 base and J gave up 12 bases; unmatched junction bases: 11. Full variable domain (missing parts from reference TRBV14 and TRBJ2-1): EAGVTQFPSHSVIEKGQTVTLRCDPISGHDNLYWYRRVMGKEIKFLLHFVKESKQDESGMPNNRFLAERTGGTYSTLKVQPAELEDSGVYFCASSQGSSGGVGQFFGPGTRLTVL.

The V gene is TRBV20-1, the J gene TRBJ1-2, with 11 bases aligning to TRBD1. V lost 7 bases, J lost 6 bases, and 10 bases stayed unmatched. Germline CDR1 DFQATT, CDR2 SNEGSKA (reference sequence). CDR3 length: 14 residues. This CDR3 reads CSVGTGGEVDGYTF. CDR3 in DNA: TGCAGTGTTGGGACAGGGGGGGAGGTAGATGGCTACACCTTC.

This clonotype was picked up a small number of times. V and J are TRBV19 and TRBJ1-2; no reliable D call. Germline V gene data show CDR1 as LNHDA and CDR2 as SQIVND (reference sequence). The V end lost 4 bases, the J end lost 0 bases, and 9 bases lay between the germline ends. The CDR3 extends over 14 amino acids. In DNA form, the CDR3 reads TGTGCCAGTAGTAGCTGGTCGGCTAACTATGGCTACACCTTC. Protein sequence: CASSSWSANYGYTF.

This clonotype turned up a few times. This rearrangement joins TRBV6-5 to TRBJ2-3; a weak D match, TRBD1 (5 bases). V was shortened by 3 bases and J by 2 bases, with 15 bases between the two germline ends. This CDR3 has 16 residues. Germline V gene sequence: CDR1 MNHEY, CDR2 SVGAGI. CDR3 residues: CASSYGAGGSTDTQYF. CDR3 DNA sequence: TGTGCCAGCAGTTATGGGGCCGGTGGGTCCACAGATACGCAGTATTTT.

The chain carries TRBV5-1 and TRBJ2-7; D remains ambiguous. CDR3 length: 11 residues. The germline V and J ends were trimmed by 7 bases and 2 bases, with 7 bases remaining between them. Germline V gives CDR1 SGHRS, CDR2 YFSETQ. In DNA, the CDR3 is TGCGCCAGCGGCAATGCCTACGAGCAGTACTTC. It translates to CASGNAYEQYF.